The next 6 T cell receptor beta chains were all read from a single sample in a study of blood T cell repertoires in COVID-19 (dated by TCRdb to between 2020 and 2021). The library was generated by the immunoSEQ multiplex PCR assay. Imported from immuneACCESS, the table was reduced by TCRdb to in-frame sequences with V and J called. These copies leave out some clones; in studies compared against another copy, an unresolved V gene accounts for under half, and the cause of the remainder is not known. For this sample there are approximately 110,000 clones; around 76% appear just once. The ten largest clones take up around 6% of the sample. The sequencing sample was made of peripheral blood. These TCRs come from a man aged 80 or over with COVID-19, enrolled during active disease.

Here the CDR3 DNA reads TGTGCCAGCAGTTCTAGGAGGGGATCGGGCAATCAGCCCCAGCATTTT. It specifies CASSSRRGSGNQPQHF. The chain uses TRBV7-8 and TRBJ1-5, with D perhaps TRBD1 (5 bases). The germline V gene encodes CDR1 SGHVS and CDR2 FQNEAQ. V lost 6 bases to trimming and J lost 2 bases, with 17 bases between them. The CDR3 is 16 amino acids.

The chain couples TRBV7-8 to TRBJ2-1, with 8 bases lining up with TRBD1. The CDR3 has 14 amino acids. The V gene end was trimmed by 5 bases and the J gene end by 6 bases; junction bases not matched to a gene: 6. The V gene's germline CDR1 is SGHVS and CDR2 FQNEAQ. The CDR3, as DNA: TGTGCCAGCAGCCCGCGGACAGGGCCCAATGAGCAGTTCTTC. This gives the protein CASSPRTGPNEQFF.

The chain is built from TRBV6-5 and TRBJ2-7; D gene unclear. Germline V CDR1 and CDR2: MNHEY, SVGAGI. This CDR3 has 13 residues. V lost 5 bases, J lost 0 bases, and 8 bases lay in between. The CDR3 bases are TGTGCCAGCAGTCCTGCCAGCTCCTACGAGCAGTACTTC. As protein: CASSPASSYEQYF.

The chain uses TRBV7-2 and TRBJ2-1, with 11 bases that match TRBD2. Germline CDR1 reads SGHTA; CDR2 reads FQGNSA. CDR3 size: 16 residues. J lost 2 bases, V lost 5 bases, and 5 bases had no gene match. This CDR3 is CASSIGTSGAYNEQFF. The CDR3, as DNA: TGTGCCAGCAGCATTGGGACTAGCGGTGCCTACAATGAGCAGTTCTTC.

This chain links TRBV29-1 with TRBJ2-3; 7 bases are shared with TRBD1. Germline-derived CDR1 and CDR2 are SQVTM and ANQGSEA. The CDR3 runs 16 residues. V lost 7 bases, J lost 1 base, and 14 bases stayed unmatched. In DNA, the CDR3 is TGCAGCGCAGGGGGATGGATGCGCTGGGGCACAGATACGCAGTATTTT. Translating gives CSAGGWMRWGTDTQYF.

The chain has TRBV27 and TRBJ1-2; D call uncertain. This CDR3 has 13 residues. In germline, CDR1 is MNHEY, CDR2 SMNVEV (reference sequence). V shed 5 bases and J shed 4 bases, with 11 bases lying between them. CDR3 in amino acids: CASSQAGIYGYTF. Here the CDR3 DNA reads TGTGCCAGCAGTCAGGCGGGGATCTATGGCTACACCTTC.